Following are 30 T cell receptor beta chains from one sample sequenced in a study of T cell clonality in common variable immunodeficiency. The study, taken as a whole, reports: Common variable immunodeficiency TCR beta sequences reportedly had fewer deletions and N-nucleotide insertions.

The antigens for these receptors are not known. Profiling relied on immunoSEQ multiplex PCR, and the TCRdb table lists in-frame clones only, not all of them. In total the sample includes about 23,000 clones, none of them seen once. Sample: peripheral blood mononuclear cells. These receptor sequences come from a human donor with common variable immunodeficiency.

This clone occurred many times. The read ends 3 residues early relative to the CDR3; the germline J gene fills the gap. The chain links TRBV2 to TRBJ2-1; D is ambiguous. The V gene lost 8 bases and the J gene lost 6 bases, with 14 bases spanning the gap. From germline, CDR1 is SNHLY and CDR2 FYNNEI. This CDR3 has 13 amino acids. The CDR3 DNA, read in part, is TGTGCCAGCTGCAGCGAACCCGGCAATGAG. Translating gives CASCSEPGNE. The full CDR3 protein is CASCSEPGNEQFF.

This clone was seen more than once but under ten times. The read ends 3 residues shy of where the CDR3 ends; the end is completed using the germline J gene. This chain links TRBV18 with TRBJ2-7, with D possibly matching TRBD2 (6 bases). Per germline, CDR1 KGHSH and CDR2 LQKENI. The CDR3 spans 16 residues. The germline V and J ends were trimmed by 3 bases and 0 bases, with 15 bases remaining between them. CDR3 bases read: TGTGCCAGCTCACCTCCCGGGACTTCGGCCTCCTACGAG. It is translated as CASSPPGTSASYE. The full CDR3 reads CASSPPGTSASYEQYF.

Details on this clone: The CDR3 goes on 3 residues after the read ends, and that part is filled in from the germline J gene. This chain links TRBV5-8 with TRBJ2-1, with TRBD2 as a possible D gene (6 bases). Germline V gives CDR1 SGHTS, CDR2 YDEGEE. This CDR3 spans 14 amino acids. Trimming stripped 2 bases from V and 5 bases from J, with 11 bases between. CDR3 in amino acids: CASSFRDWNNEQFF. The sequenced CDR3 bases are TGTGCCAGCAGCTTCCGGGACTGGAACAATGAG.

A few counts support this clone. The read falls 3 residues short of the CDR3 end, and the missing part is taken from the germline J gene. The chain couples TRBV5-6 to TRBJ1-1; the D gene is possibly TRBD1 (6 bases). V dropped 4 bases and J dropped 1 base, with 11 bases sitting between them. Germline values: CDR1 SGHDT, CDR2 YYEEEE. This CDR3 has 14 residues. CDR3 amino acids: CASSGQFSNTEAFF. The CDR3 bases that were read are TGTGCCAGCAGCGGACAGTTTTCGAACACTGAA. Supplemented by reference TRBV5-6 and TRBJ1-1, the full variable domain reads DAGVTQSPTHLIKTRGQQVTLRCSPKSGHDTVSWYQQALGQGPQFIFQYYEEEERQRGNFPDRFSGHQFPNYSSELNVNALLLGDSALYLCASSGQFSNTEAFFGQGTRLTVV.

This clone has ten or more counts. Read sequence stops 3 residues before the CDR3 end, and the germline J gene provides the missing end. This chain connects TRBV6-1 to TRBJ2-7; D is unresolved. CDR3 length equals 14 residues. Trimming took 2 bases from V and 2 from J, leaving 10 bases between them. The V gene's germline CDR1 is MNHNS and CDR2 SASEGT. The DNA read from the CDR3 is TGTGCCAGCAGTGAAACCTACTCCGCCTACGAG. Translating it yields CASSETYSAYE. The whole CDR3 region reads CASSETYSAYEQYF.

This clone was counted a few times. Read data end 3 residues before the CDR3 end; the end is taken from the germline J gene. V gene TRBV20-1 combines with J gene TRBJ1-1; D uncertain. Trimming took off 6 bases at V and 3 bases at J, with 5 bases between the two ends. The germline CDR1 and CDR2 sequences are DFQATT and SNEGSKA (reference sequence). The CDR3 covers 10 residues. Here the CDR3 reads CSASDTEAFF. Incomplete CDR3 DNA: TGCAGTGCCTCGGACACTGAA.

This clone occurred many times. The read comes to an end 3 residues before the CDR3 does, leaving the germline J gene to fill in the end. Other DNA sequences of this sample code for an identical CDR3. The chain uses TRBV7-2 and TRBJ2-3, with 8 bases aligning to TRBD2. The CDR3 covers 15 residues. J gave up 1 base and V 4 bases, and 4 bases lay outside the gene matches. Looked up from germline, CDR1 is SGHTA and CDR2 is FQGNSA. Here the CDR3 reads CASSSSSGRTDTQYF. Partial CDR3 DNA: TGTGCCAGCAGCTCGTCTAGCGGGCGCACAGATACG.

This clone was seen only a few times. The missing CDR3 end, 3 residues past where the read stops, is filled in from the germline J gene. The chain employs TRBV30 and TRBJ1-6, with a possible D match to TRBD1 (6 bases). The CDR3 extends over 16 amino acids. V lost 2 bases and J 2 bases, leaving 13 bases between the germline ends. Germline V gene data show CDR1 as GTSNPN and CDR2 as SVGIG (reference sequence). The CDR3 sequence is CAWSPLGTTYNSPLHF. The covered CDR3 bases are TGTGCCTGGAGTCCCTTGGGGACAACCTATAATTCACCC. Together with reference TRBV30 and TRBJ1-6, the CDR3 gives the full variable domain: SQTIHQWPATLVQPVGSPLSLECTVEGTSNPNLYWYRQAAGRGLQLLFYSVGIGQISSEVPQNLSASRPQDRQFILSSKKLLLSDSGFYLCAWSPLGTTYNSPLHFGNGTRLTVT.

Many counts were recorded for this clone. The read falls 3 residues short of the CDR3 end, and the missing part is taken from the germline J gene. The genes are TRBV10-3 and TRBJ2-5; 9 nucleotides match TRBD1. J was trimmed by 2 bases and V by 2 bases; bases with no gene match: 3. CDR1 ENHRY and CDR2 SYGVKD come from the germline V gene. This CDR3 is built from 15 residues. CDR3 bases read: TGTGCCATCAGTGAGGCGACAGGGGGGCAAGAGACC. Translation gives CAISEATGGQET. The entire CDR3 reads CAISEATGGQETQYF.

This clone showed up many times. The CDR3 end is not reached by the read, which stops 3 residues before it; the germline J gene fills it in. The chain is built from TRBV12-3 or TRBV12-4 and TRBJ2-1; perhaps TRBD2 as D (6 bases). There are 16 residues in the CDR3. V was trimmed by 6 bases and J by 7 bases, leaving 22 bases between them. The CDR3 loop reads CASRSILGTPNNEQFF. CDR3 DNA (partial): TGTGCCAGCAGATCCATCCTCGGGACTCCCAATAATGAG.

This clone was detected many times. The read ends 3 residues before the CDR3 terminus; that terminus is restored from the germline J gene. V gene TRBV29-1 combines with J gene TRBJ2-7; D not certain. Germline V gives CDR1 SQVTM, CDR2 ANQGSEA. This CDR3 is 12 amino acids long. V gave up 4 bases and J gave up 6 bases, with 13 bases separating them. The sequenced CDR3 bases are TGCAGCGTTGTGTCGAAAGGGTCCGAG. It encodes CSVVSKGSE. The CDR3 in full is CSVVSKGSEQYF.

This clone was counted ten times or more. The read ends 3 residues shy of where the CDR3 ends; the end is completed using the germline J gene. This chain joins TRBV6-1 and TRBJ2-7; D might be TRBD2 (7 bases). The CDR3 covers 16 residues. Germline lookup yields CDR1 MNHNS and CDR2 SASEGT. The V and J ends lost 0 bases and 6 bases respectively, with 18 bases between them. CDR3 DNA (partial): TGTGCCAGCAGTGAAGCCCCACTAGCGACGACAGGCGAG. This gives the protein CASSEAPLATTGE. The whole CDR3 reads CASSEAPLATTGEQYF.

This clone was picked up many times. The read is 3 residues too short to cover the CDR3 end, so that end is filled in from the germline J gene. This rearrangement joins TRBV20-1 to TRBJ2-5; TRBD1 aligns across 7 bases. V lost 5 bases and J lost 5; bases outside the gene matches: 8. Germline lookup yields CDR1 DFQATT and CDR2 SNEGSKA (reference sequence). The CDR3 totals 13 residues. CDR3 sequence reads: CSAARGFHETQYF. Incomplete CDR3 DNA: TGCAGTGCTGCCAGGGGGTTCCACGAGACC.

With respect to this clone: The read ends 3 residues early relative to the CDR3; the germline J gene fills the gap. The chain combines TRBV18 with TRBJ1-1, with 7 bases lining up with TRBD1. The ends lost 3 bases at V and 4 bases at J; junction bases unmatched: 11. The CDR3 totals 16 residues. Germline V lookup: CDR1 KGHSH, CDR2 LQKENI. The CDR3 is CASSPQTPQGGTEAFF. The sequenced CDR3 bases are TGTGCCAGCTCACCCCAGACCCCTCAGGGGGGCACTGAA.

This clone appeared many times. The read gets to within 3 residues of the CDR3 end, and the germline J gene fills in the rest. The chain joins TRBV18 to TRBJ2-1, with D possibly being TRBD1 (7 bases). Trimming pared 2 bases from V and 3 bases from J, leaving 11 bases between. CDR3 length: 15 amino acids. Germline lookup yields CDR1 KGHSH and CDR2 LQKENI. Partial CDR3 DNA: TGTGCCAGCTCACCAGTTCAGGGGGGCTACAATGAG. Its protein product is CASSPVQGGYNE. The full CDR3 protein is CASSPVQGGYNEQFF.

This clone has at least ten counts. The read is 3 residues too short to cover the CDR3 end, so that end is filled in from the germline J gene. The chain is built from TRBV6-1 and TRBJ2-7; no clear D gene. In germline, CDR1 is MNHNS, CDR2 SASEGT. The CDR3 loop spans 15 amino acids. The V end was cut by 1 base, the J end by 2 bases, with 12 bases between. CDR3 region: CASSEGWSATYEQYF. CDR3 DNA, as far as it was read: TGTGCCAGCAGTGAAGGTTGGTCAGCGACCTACGAG.

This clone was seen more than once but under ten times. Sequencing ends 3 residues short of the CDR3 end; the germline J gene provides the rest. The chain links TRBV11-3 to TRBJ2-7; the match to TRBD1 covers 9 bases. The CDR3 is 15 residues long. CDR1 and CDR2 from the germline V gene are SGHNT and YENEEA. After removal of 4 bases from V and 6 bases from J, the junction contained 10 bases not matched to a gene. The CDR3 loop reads CASSSGAGQGGEQYF. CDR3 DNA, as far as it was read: TGTGCCAGCAGCTCAGGAGCGGGACAGGGCGGCGAG.

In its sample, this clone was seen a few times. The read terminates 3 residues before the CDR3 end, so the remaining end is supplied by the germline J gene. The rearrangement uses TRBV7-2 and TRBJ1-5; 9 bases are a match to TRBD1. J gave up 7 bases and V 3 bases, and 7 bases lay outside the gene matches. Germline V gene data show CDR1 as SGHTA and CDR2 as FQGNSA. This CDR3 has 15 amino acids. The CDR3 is CASSLAGTGNQPQHF. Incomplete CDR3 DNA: TGTGCCAGCAGCTTGGCCGGGACAGGGAACCAGCCC. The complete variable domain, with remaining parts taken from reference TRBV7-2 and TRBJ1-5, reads GAGVSQSPSNKVTEKGKDVELRCDPISGHTALYWYRQSLGQGLEFLIYFQGNSAPDKSGLPSDRFSAERTGGSVSTLTIQRTQQEDSAVYLCASSLAGTGNQPQHFGDGTRLSIL.

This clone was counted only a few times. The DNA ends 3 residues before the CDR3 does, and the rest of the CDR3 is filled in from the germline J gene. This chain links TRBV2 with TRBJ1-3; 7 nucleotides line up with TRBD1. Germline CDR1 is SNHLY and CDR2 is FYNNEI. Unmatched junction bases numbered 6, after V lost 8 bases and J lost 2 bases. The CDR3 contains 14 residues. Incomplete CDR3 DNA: TGTGCCAGCCTGACAGGGAGAACTGGAAACACC. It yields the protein CASLTGRTGNT. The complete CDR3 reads CASLTGRTGNTIYF.

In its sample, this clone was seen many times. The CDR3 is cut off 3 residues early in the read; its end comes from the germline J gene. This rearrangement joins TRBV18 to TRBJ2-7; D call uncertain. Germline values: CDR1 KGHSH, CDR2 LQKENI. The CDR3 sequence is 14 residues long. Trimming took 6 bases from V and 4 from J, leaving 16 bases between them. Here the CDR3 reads CASSQSAHRYEQYF. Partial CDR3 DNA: TGTGCCAGCTCGCAGAGTGCTCACAGATACGAG.

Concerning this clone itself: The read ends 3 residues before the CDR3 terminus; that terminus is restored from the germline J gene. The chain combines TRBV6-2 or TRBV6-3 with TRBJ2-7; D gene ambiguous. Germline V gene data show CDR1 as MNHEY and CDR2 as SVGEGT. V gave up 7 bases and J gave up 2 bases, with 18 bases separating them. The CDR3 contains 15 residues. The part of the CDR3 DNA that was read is TGTGCCAGCACCAAAGTGGTCGGTTCTCCCTACGAG. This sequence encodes CASTKVVGSPYE. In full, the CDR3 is CASTKVVGSPYEQYF.

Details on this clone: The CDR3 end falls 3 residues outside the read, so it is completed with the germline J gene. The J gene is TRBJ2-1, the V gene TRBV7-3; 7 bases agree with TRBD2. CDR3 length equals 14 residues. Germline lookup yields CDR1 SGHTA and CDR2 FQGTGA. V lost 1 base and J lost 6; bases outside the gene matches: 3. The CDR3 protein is CASSLSGGSNEQFF. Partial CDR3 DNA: TGTGCCAGCAGCTTAAGCGGGGGATCCAATGAG.

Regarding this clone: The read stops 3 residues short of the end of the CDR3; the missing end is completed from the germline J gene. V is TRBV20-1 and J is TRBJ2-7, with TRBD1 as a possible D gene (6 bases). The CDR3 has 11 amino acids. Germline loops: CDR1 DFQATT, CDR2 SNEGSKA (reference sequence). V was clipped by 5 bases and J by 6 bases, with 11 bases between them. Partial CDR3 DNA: TGCAGTGCTCACAGGGCCCCCGAG. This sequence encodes CSAHRAPE. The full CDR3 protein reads CSAHRAPEQYF.

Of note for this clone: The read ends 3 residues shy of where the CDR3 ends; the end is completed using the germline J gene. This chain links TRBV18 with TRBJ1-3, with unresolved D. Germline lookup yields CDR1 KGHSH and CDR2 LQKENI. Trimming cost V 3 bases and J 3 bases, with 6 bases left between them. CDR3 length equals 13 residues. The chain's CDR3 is CASSPRSGNTIYF. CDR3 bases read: TGTGCCAGCTCACCGCGGAGTGGAAACACC.

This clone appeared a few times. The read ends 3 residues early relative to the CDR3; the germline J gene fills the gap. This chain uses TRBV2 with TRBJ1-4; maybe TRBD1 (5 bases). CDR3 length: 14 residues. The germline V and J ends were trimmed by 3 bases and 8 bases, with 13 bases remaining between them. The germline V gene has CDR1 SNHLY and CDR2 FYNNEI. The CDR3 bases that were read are TGTGCCAGCAGTGATCGGGGGTTACAGGAAAAA. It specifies CASSDRGLQEK. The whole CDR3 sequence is CASSDRGLQEKLFF.

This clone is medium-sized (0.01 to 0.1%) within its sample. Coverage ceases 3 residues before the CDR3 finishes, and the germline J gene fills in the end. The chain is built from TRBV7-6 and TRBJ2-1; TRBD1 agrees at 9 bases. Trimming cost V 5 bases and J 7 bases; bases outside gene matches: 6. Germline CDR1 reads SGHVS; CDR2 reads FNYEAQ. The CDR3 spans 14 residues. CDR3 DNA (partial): TGTGCCAGCAGCCGTACAGGACAGGGGAATGAG. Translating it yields CASSRTGQGNE. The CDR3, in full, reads CASSRTGQGNEQFF.

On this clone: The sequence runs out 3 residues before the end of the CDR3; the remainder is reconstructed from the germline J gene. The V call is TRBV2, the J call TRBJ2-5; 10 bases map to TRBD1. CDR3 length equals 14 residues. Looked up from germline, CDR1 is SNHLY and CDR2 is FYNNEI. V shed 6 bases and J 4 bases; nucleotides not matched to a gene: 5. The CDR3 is CASRETGGVETQYF. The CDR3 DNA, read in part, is TGTGCCAGCAGAGAGACAGGGGGCGTAGAGACC.

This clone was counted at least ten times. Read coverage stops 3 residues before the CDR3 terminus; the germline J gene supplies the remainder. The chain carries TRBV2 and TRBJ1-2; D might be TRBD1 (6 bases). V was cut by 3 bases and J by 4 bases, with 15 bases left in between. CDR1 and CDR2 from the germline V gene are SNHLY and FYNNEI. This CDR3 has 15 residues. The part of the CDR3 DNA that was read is TGTGCCAGCAGTGACACTCGTTTGACAGGCTATGGC. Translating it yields CASSDTRLTGYG. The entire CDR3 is CASSDTRLTGYGYTF.

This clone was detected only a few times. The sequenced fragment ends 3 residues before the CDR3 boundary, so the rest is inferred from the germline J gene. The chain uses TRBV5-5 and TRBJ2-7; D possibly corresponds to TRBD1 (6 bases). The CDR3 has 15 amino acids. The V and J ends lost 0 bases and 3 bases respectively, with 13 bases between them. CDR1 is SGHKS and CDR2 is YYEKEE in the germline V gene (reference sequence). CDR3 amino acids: CASSLDPQGLYEQYF. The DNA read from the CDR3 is TGTGCCAGCAGCTTGGACCCACAGGGCCTCTACGAG. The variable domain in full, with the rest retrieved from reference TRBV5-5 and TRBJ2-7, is DAGVTQSPTHLIKTRGQQVTLRCSPISGHKSVSWYQQVLGQGPQFIFQYYEKEERGRGNFPDRFSARQFPNYSSELNVNALLLGDSALYLCASSLDPQGLYEQYFGPGTRLTVT.

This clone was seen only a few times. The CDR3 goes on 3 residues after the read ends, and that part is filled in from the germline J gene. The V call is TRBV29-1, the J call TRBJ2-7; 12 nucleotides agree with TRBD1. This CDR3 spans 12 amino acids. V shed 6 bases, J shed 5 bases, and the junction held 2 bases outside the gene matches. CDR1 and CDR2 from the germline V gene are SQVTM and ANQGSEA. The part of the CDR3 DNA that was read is TGCAGCGTGGGGACAGGGGGCAACGAG. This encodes CSVGTGGNE. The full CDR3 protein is CSVGTGGNEQYF.